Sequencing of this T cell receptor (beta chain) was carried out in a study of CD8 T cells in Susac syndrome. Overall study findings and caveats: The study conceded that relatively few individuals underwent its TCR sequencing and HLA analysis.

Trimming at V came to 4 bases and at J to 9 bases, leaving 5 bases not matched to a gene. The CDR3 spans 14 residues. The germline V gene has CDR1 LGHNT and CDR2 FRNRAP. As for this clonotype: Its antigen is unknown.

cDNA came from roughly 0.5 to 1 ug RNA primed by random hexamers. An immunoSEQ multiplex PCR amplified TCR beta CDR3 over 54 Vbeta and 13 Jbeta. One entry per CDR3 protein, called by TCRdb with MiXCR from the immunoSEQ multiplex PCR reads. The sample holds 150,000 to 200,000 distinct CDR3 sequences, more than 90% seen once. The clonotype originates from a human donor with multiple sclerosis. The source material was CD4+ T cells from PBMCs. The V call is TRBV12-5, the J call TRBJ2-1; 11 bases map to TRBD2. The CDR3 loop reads CASGSTGTSGEQFF. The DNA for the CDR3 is TGTGCTAGTGGTTCCACGGGGACTAGCGGTGAGCAGTTCTTC.